The 10 T cell receptor beta chains presented below share a single source sample, sequenced in a study of cytomegalovirus exposure and HLA in healthy donors. The study ran its PCR with 60 Vbeta and 13 Jbeta primers. Clones were read by immunoSEQ multiplex PCR, and TCRdb kept only the in-frame ones, dropping some. The sample gives about 110,000 clones, roughly 80% of which show up once; 1.5% to 2% is in the top ten. The sample was PBMCs. The origin of the receptors is a middle-aged man in good health and CMV-seronegative.

V is TRBV2 and J is TRBJ2-7; 11 bases align to TRBD1. The CDR3 length is 12 residues. The junction had 4 bases not matched to a gene; V was cut back by 6 bases and J by 9 bases. Germline V gene data show CDR1 as SNHLY and CDR2 as FYNNEI. CDR3 bases: TGTGCCAGCAGCGGACAGGGGGCATGGCAGTACTTC. Its protein is CASSGQGAWQYF.

This chain connects TRBV7-2 to TRBJ1-5; unclear D gene. CDR3 length: 15 amino acids. Germline-derived CDR1 and CDR2 are SGHTA and FQGNSA. V was clipped by 1 base and J by 3 bases, with 10 bases between them. CDR3 region: CASSLDNVNNQPQHF. In DNA, the CDR3 is TGTGCCAGCAGCTTAGACAACGTAAACAATCAGCCCCAGCATTTT.

The rearrangement uses TRBV7-2 and TRBJ2-3; 7 bases align to TRBD1. With V trimmed by 5 bases and J by 4 bases, 6 bases remained unmatched. Germline assignment: CDR1 SGHTA and CDR2 FQGNSA. The CDR3 contains 14 residues. The CDR3 coding sequence is TGTGCCAGCAGCCCTGACAGGGCATCAGATACGCAGTATTTT. As protein: CASSPDRASDTQYF.

The chain employs TRBV30 and TRBJ2-3; TRBD1 matches at 7 bases. The CDR3 is 15 amino acids. Germline loops: CDR1 GTSNPN, CDR2 SVGIG (reference sequence). J gave up 3 bases and V 4 bases, and 10 bases lay outside the gene matches. The CDR3 DNA reads TGTGCCTGGACTGGGACACACAGGGGAACAGATACGCAGTATTTT. It codes for CAWTGTHRGTDTQYF.

This rearrangement joins TRBV5-1 to TRBJ1-6; no firm D call. Germline CDR1 SGHRS, CDR2 YFSETQ. Trimming took off 0 bases at V and 6 bases at J, with 10 bases between the two ends. This CDR3 spans 15 amino acids. The CDR3: CASSLGSGSNSPLHF. The DNA of the CDR3 is TGCGCCAGCAGCTTGGGTTCGGGGAGTAATTCACCCCTCCACTTT.

The CDR3 loop is CASTQRGGVAGELFF. CDR3 DNA sequence: TGTGCCAGCACCCAAAGAGGGGGAGTCGCCGGGGAGCTGTTTTTT. This chain uses TRBV2 with TRBJ2-2, with a possible D match to TRBD1 (6 bases). CDR1 and CDR2 (germline): SNHLY, FYNNEI. The CDR3 is made up of 15 amino acids. V was shortened by 7 bases and J by 6 bases, with 18 bases between the two germline ends. Full variable domain (rest looked up from reference TRBV2 and TRBJ2-2): EPEVTQTPSHQVTQMGQEVILRCVPISNHLYFYWYRQILGQKVEFLVSFYNNEISEKSEIFDDQFSVERPDGSNFTLKIRSTKLEDSAMYFCASTQRGGVAGELFFGEGSRLTVL.

This chain uses TRBV19 with TRBJ1-5; no definite D call. Trimming removed 8 bases from V and 0 bases from J, with 11 bases in between. This CDR3 is 14 amino acids long. Germline V gives CDR1 LNHDA, CDR2 SQIVND (reference sequence). The CDR3 region has the DNA TGTGCCAGTTACAGCTCTTATAGCAATCAGCCCCAGCATTTT. The encoded protein is CASYSSYSNQPQHF.

The CDR3 DNA follows: TGTGCCAGTAGACCCACAGGGACGGGTAATCAGGACACTGAAGCTTTCTTT. Amino acids: CASRPTGTGNQDTEAFF. The rearrangement links TRBV19 to TRBJ1-1; D might be TRBD1 (6 bases). Trimming removed 6 bases from V and 3 bases from J, with 23 bases in between. In germline, CDR1 is LNHDA, CDR2 SQIVND (reference sequence). The CDR3 is made up of 17 amino acids.

The chain links TRBV5-1 to TRBJ2-7; D uncertain. The V end was cut by 2 bases, the J end by 4 bases, with 7 bases between. This CDR3 has 12 amino acids. Germline V gives CDR1 SGHRS, CDR2 YFSETQ. CDR3 residues: CASSLDNYEQYF. The CDR3 DNA follows: TGCGCCAGCAGCTTAGACAATTACGAGCAGTACTTC. Variable domain in full (rest from reference TRBV5-1 and TRBJ2-7): KAGVTQTPRYLIKTRGQQVTLSCSPISGHRSVSWYQQTPGQGLQFLFEYFSETQRNKGNFPGRFSGRQFSNSRSEMNVSTLELGDSALYLCASSLDNYEQYFGPGTRLTVT.

The rearrangement joins TRBV6-1 to TRBJ2-2; TRBD1 matches 8 bases. V trimming: 1 base; J trimming: 7 bases; junction bases outside the gene matches: 5. This CDR3 has 15 residues. Germline assignment: CDR1 MNHNS and CDR2 SASEGT. CDR3 sequence (DNA): TGTGCCAGCAGTGAAGAGACAGGGGTGAGCGGGGAGCTGTTTTTT. It codes for CASSEETGVSGELFF.